The rows below give T cell receptor beta chains drawn from one sample of a study of cytomegalovirus exposure and HLA in healthy donors. The data were produced by immunoSEQ multiplex PCR, yet TCRdb's version contains in-frame clones alone and is incomplete. The repertoire holds approximately 150,000 clones, with 66% as singletons. Sequencing was carried out using PBMCs. The receptor set was obtained from a woman aged 55-69 years in good health and CMV-seronegative. CDR3s include the opening cysteine and the closing phenylalanine or tryptophan. Each record gives: J gene, D gene, V gene, clone size, CDR3 DNA, CDR3 protein. A D gene is named only where the DNA matches it firmly. Rows may omit the clone size; those that give it use once, few, many or a size class.

j_call: TRBJ1-1
d_call: NA
v_call: TRBV12-5
clone_size: NA
cdr3_nt: TGTGCTAGTGGTTTATCAGGGCTCGGGAACACTGAAGCTTTCTTT
cdr3_aa: CASGLSGLGNTEAFF

j_call: TRBJ2-5
d_call: TRBD2
v_call: TRBV19
clone_size: NA
cdr3_nt: TGTGCCAGTAGCCCTAGCGGGAGAGGTAAAGAGACCCAGTACTTC
cdr3_aa: CASSPSGRGKETQYF

j_call: TRBJ2-2
d_call: NA
v_call: TRBV7-3
clone_size: NA
cdr3_nt: TGTGCCAGCAGCTTAACCGGACAATCGAACATCGGGGAGCTGTTTTTT
cdr3_aa: CASSLTGQSNIGELFF

j_call: TRBJ2-1
d_call: TRBD1
v_call: TRBV6-1
clone_size: NA
cdr3_nt: TGTGCCAGCAGCCCAGGGGGCGCCAAGCAGTTCTTC
cdr3_aa: CASSPGGAKQFF

j_call: TRBJ2-3
d_call: NA
v_call: TRBV7-3
clone_size: NA
cdr3_nt: TGTGCCAGCAGCTTGAGTCCGGGTCCAGATACGCAGTATTTT
cdr3_aa: CASSLSPGPDTQYF

j_call: TRBJ1-1
d_call: TRBD1
v_call: TRBV19
clone_size: NA
cdr3_nt: TGTGCCAGTGCCAATGGAAGGACAGGGAACACTGAAGCTTTCTTT
cdr3_aa: CASANGRTGNTEAFF

j_call: TRBJ2-2
d_call: NA
v_call: TRBV19
clone_size: NA
cdr3_nt: TGTGCCAGTAGCCGATTAGCGGAAACGAACACCGGGGAGCTGTTTTTT
cdr3_aa: CASSRLAETNTGELFF

j_call: TRBJ2-7
d_call: NA
v_call: TRBV18
clone_size: NA
cdr3_nt: TGTGCCAGCTCCTCGGCCTACGAGCAGTACTTC
cdr3_aa: CASSSAYEQYF

j_call: TRBJ2-2
d_call: NA
v_call: TRBV9
clone_size: NA
cdr3_nt: TGTGCCAGTACTAGGGAGGCCCTTACCGGGGAGCTGTTTTTT
cdr3_aa: CASTREALTGELFF

j_call: TRBJ1-5
d_call: NA
v_call: TRBV11-2
clone_size: few
cdr3_nt: TGTGCCAGCAGCTTAGACCCGGGTAGCAATCAGCCCCAGCATTTT
cdr3_aa: CASSLDPGSNQPQHF

j_call: TRBJ2-2
d_call: TRBD2
v_call: TRBV5-4
clone_size: few
cdr3_nt: TGTGCCAGCAGCTTGGGGCTAGCGGGAAATACCGGGGAGCTGTTTTTT
cdr3_aa: CASSLGLAGNTGELFF

j_call: TRBJ1-2
d_call: TRBD1
v_call: TRBV10-3
clone_size: NA
cdr3_nt: TGTGCCATCAGTGATCCACAGGGGAGCGGCTACACCTTC
cdr3_aa: CAISDPQGSGYTF

j_call: TRBJ2-7
d_call: NA
v_call: TRBV5-8
clone_size: NA
cdr3_nt: TGTGCCAGCAGCCCGGGGGTCTACGAGCAGTACTTC
cdr3_aa: CASSPGVYEQYF

j_call: TRBJ1-3
d_call: NA
v_call: TRBV19
clone_size: NA
cdr3_nt: TGTGCCAGTAGTATAAAGGCGGCACAAGGAGTCCTATATTTT
cdr3_aa: CASSIKAAQGVLYF

j_call: TRBJ2-1
d_call: TRBD2
v_call: TRBV7-8
clone_size: NA
cdr3_nt: TGTGCCAGCAGCTTAGAGCGGGGGAGGGGTGAGCAGTTCTTC
cdr3_aa: CASSLERGRGEQFF

j_call: TRBJ1-3
d_call: NA
v_call: TRBV7-2
clone_size: few
cdr3_nt: TGTGCCAGCAGCCTTTCTGGAAACACCATATATTTT
cdr3_aa: CASSLSGNTIYF

j_call: TRBJ2-7
d_call: NA
v_call: TRBV5-5
clone_size: NA
cdr3_nt: TGTGCCAGCAGCTTAGGGCAGGGGATGGACGAGCAGTACTTC
cdr3_aa: CASSLGQGMDEQYF

j_call: TRBJ2-7
d_call: TRBD2
v_call: TRBV5-6
clone_size: NA
cdr3_nt: TGTGCCAGCAGCTGGCGGCTAGCGGGGACCTACGAGCAGTACTTC
cdr3_aa: CASSWRLAGTYEQYF

j_call: TRBJ1-6
d_call: NA
v_call: TRBV4-3
clone_size: NA
cdr3_nt: TGCGCCAGCAGCCAAGATCCGGGGGGCTCCTATAATTCACCCCTCCACTTT
cdr3_aa: CASSQDPGGSYNSPLHF

j_call: TRBJ2-7
d_call: TRBD2
v_call: TRBV18
clone_size: once
cdr3_nt: TGTGCCAGCTCACCACCGGGACTAGCGGGAGTCTACGAGCAGTACTTC
cdr3_aa: CASSPPGLAGVYEQYF

j_call: TRBJ2-7
d_call: NA
v_call: TRBV5-1
clone_size: NA
cdr3_nt: TGCGCCAGCAGTGAGGATATAGGGGTTGCCTACGAGCAGTACTTC
cdr3_aa: CASSEDIGVAYEQYF

j_call: TRBJ1-1
d_call: NA
v_call: TRBV6-5
clone_size: NA
cdr3_nt: TGTGCCAGCAGTCGAGCAGGGAAGGGGGCTGAAGCTTTCTTT
cdr3_aa: CASSRAGKGAEAFF

j_call: TRBJ2-7
d_call: TRBD1
v_call: TRBV14
clone_size: few
cdr3_nt: TGTGCCAGCAGCCTCCGGGACAGGGGTCCCTACGAGCAGTACTTC
cdr3_aa: CASSLRDRGPYEQYF

j_call: TRBJ2-3
d_call: NA
v_call: TRBV5-8
clone_size: NA
cdr3_nt: TGTGCCAGCAGCTTCCGGGTGACAGATACGCAGTATTTT
cdr3_aa: CASSFRVTDTQYF

j_call: TRBJ2-7
d_call: TRBD1
v_call: TRBV6-5
clone_size: NA
cdr3_nt: TGTGCCAGCAGTACGGGACAGGGGAGATCGTACGAGCAGTACTTC
cdr3_aa: CASSTGQGRSYEQYF

j_call: TRBJ1-2
d_call: NA
v_call: TRBV7-9
clone_size: once
cdr3_nt: TGTGCCAGCGGCTTAGGCGGGGGGCAAGGAGGCTACACCTTC
cdr3_aa: CASGLGGGQGGYTF

j_call: TRBJ1-1
d_call: NA
v_call: TRBV5-1
clone_size: NA
cdr3_nt: TGCGCCAGCAGCCGGGGAAGTGGTGGCACTGAAGCTTTCTTT
cdr3_aa: CASSRGSGGTEAFF

j_call: TRBJ2-3
d_call: NA
v_call: TRBV18
clone_size: NA
cdr3_nt: TGTGCCAGCTCAAAGAGGGTTGTGGGGACAGATACGCAGTATTTT
cdr3_aa: CASSKRVVGTDTQYF

j_call: TRBJ2-3
d_call: NA
v_call: TRBV7-9
clone_size: NA
cdr3_nt: TGTGCCAGCAGCTTAGGAGCCACAGATACGCAGTATTTT
cdr3_aa: CASSLGATDTQYF

j_call: TRBJ2-7
d_call: TRBD1
v_call: TRBV9
clone_size: NA
cdr3_nt: TGTGCCAGCAGCGTAGAAGGACAGGGGGTACGCGAGCAGTACTTC
cdr3_aa: CASSVEGQGVREQYF

j_call: TRBJ1-2
d_call: TRBD1
v_call: TRBV5-1
clone_size: few
cdr3_nt: TGCGCCAGCCACGGGACAGGCTATGGCTACACCTTC
cdr3_aa: CASHGTGYGYTF

j_call: TRBJ1-2
d_call: TRBD1
v_call: TRBV29-1
clone_size: NA
cdr3_nt: TGCAGCGTTCAGTCTTGGGACAGGGGCTATGGCTACACCTTC
cdr3_aa: CSVQSWDRGYGYTF

j_call: TRBJ2-3
d_call: TRBD2
v_call: TRBV4-2
clone_size: NA
cdr3_nt: TGTGCCAGCAGCCAAGCGGGAGGGGGCACAGATACGCAGTATTTT
cdr3_aa: CASSQAGGGTDTQYF

j_call: TRBJ2-7
d_call: NA
v_call: TRBV6-5
clone_size: few
cdr3_nt: TGTGCCAGCAGTTACTCGTCCAGGGCCTCCTACGAGCAGTACTTC
cdr3_aa: CASSYSSRASYEQYF

j_call: TRBJ2-2
d_call: TRBD2
v_call: TRBV7-6
clone_size: NA
cdr3_nt: TGTGCCAGCAGCTCCCAACTAGCGCTGAACACCGGGGAGCTGTTTTTT
cdr3_aa: CASSSQLALNTGELFF

j_call: TRBJ2-2
d_call: NA
v_call: TRBV6-4
clone_size: few
cdr3_nt: TGTGCCAGCGCCCTTACGGCCGGGGAGCTGTTTTTT
cdr3_aa: CASALTAGELFF

j_call: TRBJ2-1
d_call: NA
v_call: TRBV9
clone_size: NA
cdr3_nt: TGTGCCAGCAGCGTACGGCAAGGGGGCAATGAGCAGTTCTTC
cdr3_aa: CASSVRQGGNEQFF

j_call: TRBJ2-1
d_call: NA
v_call: TRBV30
clone_size: few
cdr3_nt: TGTGCCTGCCCCTGGGACTTTTCTCTGCAGTTCTTC
cdr3_aa: CACPWDFSLQFF

j_call: TRBJ2-1
d_call: TRBD2
v_call: TRBV2
clone_size: NA
cdr3_nt: TGTGCCAGCAGTGATGGCGGGGGTGCTTACAATGAGCAGTTCTTC
cdr3_aa: CASSDGGGAYNEQFF

j_call: TRBJ2-7
d_call: TRBD2
v_call: TRBV6-5
clone_size: few
cdr3_nt: TGTGCCAGCAGCCGACTAGCGGGGGGGTACGAGCAGTACTTC
cdr3_aa: CASSRLAGGYEQYF

j_call: TRBJ1-1
d_call: NA
v_call: TRBV4-3
clone_size: few
cdr3_nt: TGCGCCAGCAGCCAAGAGGGGGCGATGAACACTGAAGCTTTCTTT
cdr3_aa: CASSQEGAMNTEAFF

j_call: TRBJ2-1
d_call: TRBD2
v_call: TRBV10-3
clone_size: NA
cdr3_nt: TGTGCCATCAGTGTGACTAGCGGGAAGGCGAATGAGCAGTTCTTC
cdr3_aa: CAISVTSGKANEQFF

j_call: TRBJ2-5
d_call: NA
v_call: TRBV29-1
clone_size: NA
cdr3_nt: TGCAGCGCCCGGTGGGCTCCCGGAGGGCAGTACTTC
cdr3_aa: CSARWAPGGQYF

j_call: TRBJ1-4
d_call: TRBD1
v_call: TRBV2
clone_size: few
cdr3_nt: TGTGCCAGCCGAGAAAGGACAGGGGCCTGGGAAAAACTGTTTTTT
cdr3_aa: CASRERTGAWEKLFF

j_call: TRBJ2-7
d_call: TRBD1
v_call: TRBV7-9
clone_size: NA
cdr3_nt: TGTGCCAGCAAGACAGGGGGGGGTCCCTACGAGCAGTACTTC
cdr3_aa: CASKTGGGPYEQYF

j_call: TRBJ2-7
d_call: NA
v_call: TRBV27
clone_size: NA
cdr3_nt: TGTGCCAGCAGTTTAGGGGCATTGAGCTCCTACGAGCAGTACTTC
cdr3_aa: CASSLGALSSYEQYF

j_call: TRBJ2-4
d_call: NA
v_call: TRBV18
clone_size: NA
cdr3_nt: TGTGCCAGCTCACCAAATGCAGGGGCCAAAAACATTCAGTACTTC
cdr3_aa: CASSPNAGAKNIQYF

j_call: TRBJ2-1
d_call: TRBD2
v_call: TRBV6-1
clone_size: NA
cdr3_nt: TGTGCCAGCAGTGAACGACTAGCGGGAGCCGGTTCTTACAATGAGCAGTTCTTC
cdr3_aa: CASSERLAGAGSYNEQFF

j_call: TRBJ2-7
d_call: TRBD2
v_call: TRBV2
clone_size: NA
cdr3_nt: TGTGCCAGCAGTGAAGCGCGTCTAGCGGGGGTAGCCTACGAGCAGTACTTC
cdr3_aa: CASSEARLAGVAYEQYF